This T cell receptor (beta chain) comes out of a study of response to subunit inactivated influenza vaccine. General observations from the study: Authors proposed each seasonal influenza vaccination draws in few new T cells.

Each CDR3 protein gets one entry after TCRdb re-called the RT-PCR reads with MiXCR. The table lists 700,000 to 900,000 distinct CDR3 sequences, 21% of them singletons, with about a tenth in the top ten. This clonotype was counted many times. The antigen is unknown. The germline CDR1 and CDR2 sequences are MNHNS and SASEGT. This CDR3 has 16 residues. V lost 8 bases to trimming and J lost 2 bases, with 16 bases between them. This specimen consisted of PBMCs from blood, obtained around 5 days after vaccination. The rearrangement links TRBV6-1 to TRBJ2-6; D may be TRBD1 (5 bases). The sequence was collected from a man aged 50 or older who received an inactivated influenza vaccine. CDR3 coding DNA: TGTGCCAGCCGCAGAACAGGAACGGCTGGGGCCAACGTCCTGACTTTC. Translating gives CASRRTGTAGANVLTF.